Each of the 6 T cell receptor beta chains below was sequenced from the same sample in a study of T cells in Graves' hyperthyroidism and ophthalmopathy (dated by TCRdb to the late 2010s). Library construction relied on multiplex PCR. Sequencing relied on an Illumina HiSeq 2000. Amplification of TCR beta CDR3 regions was carried out from RNA transcripts. For the first round of RT-PCR on the TCR CDR3, the HTBI primer set was used together with the Qiagen OneStep RT-PCR kit. TCRdb trimmed public reads at Q25 via fastp, called clones via MiXCR and kept in-frame beta chains. Every distinct CDR3 protein forms one entry, paired with its most common genes and DNA. The sample table lists fewer than 650,000 distinct CDR3 sequences, approximately 48% of them with a count of one. About 43% of the sample is held by the ten biggest clonotypes. The specimen sequenced was peripheral blood or thyroid tissue (not recorded which). These receptors were obtained from an adult woman with Graves' disease, either hyperthyroidism or ophthalmopathy (not recorded which).

This clonotype occurred many times. This chain connects TRBV7-2 to TRBJ2-7; D may be TRBD1 or TRBD2 (5 bases each). The CDR3 sequence is 17 residues long. Germline CDR1 and CDR2: SGHTA and FQGNSA. V gave up 5 bases and J gave up 2 bases, with 22 bases separating them. The CDR3 loop reads CASSPGGGTYTTYEQYF. CDR3 DNA sequence: TGTGCCAGCAGCCCTGGGGGTGGGACCTATACAACCTACGAGCAGTACTTC.

As regards this clonotype: A much bigger clone sits one base away, suggesting this may be a read error. The rearrangement uses TRBV6-1 and TRBJ2-2, with TRBD2 identical over 13 bases. The CDR3 spans 14 residues. The V and J ends lost 8 bases and 3 bases, in that order; junction bases with no gene match: 0. Germline assignment: CDR1 MNHNS and CDR2 SASEGT. The CDR3 here is CASGTSGDTGELFF. CDR3 nucleotide sequence: TGTGCCAGCGGGACTAGCGGGGACACCGGGGAGCTGTTTTTT.

This clonotype was observed once. The rearrangement links TRBV12-3 or TRBV12-4 to TRBJ2-7; D assignment may be TRBD1 or TRBD2 (7 bases each). The CDR3 has 11 amino acids. V shed 7 bases and J shed 9 bases, with 13 bases lying between them. CDR3 sequence: CASTQGGRQYF. The DNA of the CDR3 is TGTGCCAGCACTCAGGGGGGGCGGCAGTACTTC.

The table lists this clonotype with many counts. The J gene is TRBJ2-7, the V gene TRBV10-3, with 9 bases aligning to TRBD2. This CDR3 has 14 amino acids. V lost 8 bases to trimming and J lost 5 bases; unmatched junction nucleotides: 10. Germline V CDR1 and CDR2: ENHRY, SYGVKD. The CDR3 here is CAIGSGSVGNEQYF. For the CDR3, the DNA is TGTGCCATCGGTAGCGGGAGTGTCGGTAACGAGCAGTACTTC.

This chain links TRBV7-3 with TRBJ2-2, with D uncertain. The CDR3 has 12 amino acids. V was pared by 3 bases and J by 7 bases, with 6 bases between. Germline V lookup: CDR1 SGHTA, CDR2 FQGTGA. CDR3 sequence (DNA): TGTGCCAGCAGCTTCATCGGCGGGGAGCTGTTTTTT. Amino acid sequence: CASSFIGGELFF.

Ten or more counts support this clonotype. The V call is TRBV11-1, the J call TRBJ2-2, with D perhaps being TRBD1 or TRBD2 (5 bases each). CDR1 is SGHAT and CDR2 is FQDESV in the germline V gene (reference sequence). The CDR3 runs 20 residues. V shed 5 bases and J shed 0 bases, with 25 bases lying between them. CDR3 residues: CASSRLSGTARQPNTGELFF. The CDR3 region has the DNA TGTGCCAGCAGCCGACTATCCGGGACCGCCAGACAACCGAACACCGGGGAGCTGTTTTTT. Using reference TRBV11-1 and TRBJ2-2 for the parts outside the CDR3, the full variable domain is EAEVAQSPRYKITEKSQAVAFWCDPISGHATLYWYRQILGQGPELLVQFQDESVVDDSQLPKDRFSAERLKGVDSTLKIQPAELGDSAMYLCASSRLSGTARQPNTGELFFGEGSRLTVL.